The entry that follows covers one T cell receptor (beta chain) sequence. The antigen it recognizes is unknown. No base quality values were provided; no much bigger clone lies one nucleotide off. This record comes from a study of shared T cell receptors in the human thymus (dated by TCRdb to the early 2020s). The study in broad terms: The study examined how self-reactive, shared T-cell receptor alpha chains are generated in the human thymus.

Library preparation employed the immunoSEQ multiplex PCR assay. TCRdb re-hosts the immuneACCESS table, in-frame sequences only. Its copies lack some clones; in the studies checked, an unresolved V gene accounts for under half of them, and the cause for the rest is not known. Within this sample are some 660,000 clones, with more than 70% of them counted one time only. Of the sample, approximately 0.0097% is held by the ten largest clones. The CDR3 contains 15 residues, cysteine and phenylalanine counted. This entry keeps only the CDR3 DNA: 45 bases, framed from base 1. CDR1 and CDR2 are drawn from the germline V gene: SGDLS, YYNGEE. After removal of 0 bases from V and 10 bases from J, the junction retains 6 bases not matched to a gene. The data also belong to a second study, concerning human thymus T cells. That second publication adds: The donors were immunologically healthy infants in Finland who had open corrective cardiac surgery for congenital heart defects. Thymus tissue was obtained as surgical resects removed during corrective cardiac surgery. V and J gene segment usage appeared biased in both thymic and peripheral blood repertoires. The related research reported highly overlapping thymic TCR repertoires among unrelated individuals. The study used 7 to 9 infant thymus samples plus four related peripheral blood samples to characterize TCR alpha and beta repertoires. The infant donors were roughly 7 to 244 days old, and the cohort included over five males and a couple of females. Thymocytes were freed from the tissue by mechanical means and kept at -70 degrees C as pellets of roughly 9-30 million cells. Genomic DNA was extracted from frozen cell pellets with a QIAsymphony instrument. The immunoSEQ multiplex PCR assay was used to amplify the TCRB and TCRAD loci from a standardized amount of quality-controlled genomic DNA. Amplicons spanned the V(D)J region at a length sufficient to cover the CDR3 and identify V and J genes. Amplicon sequencing was performed on an Illumina platform through the commercial immunoSEQ service. Primer bias and sequencing errors were corrected as previously described, and TCRAD and TCRB were defined on the basis of the IMGT database. immunoSEQ Analyzer 3.0 and VDJTools were used for repertoire analysis, which covered basic statistics, V/J segment usage, diversity estimates, rarefaction and pairwise overlap. Diversity was estimated using the Chao1, ChaoE, Efron-Thisted, Shannon and inverse Simpson indices, and was also estimated on datasets down-sampled to the size of the smallest sample. Repertoire overlap was assessed by strict matching of CDR3 nucleotide sequence, V gene and J gene, and clustering was done by Jaccard-based multidimensional scaling. On average, thymus samples gave around 810,000 unique TCRB clonotypes, whereas blood samples gave around 84,000.

In this chain, TRBV9 is recombined with TRBJ1-6, with 8 bases matching TRBD1. The sequencing sample was made of thymocytes. The receptor's source is a boy less than two years old with a congenital heart defect. Donor details come from another sample of the same person, matched by shared clones. The DNA sequence is TGTGCCAGCAGCGTAGCTGCAGGGGGCGGCTCACCCCTCCACTTT. It translates to CASSVAAGGGSPLHF.